This passage covers 28 T cell receptor beta chains from one sample sequenced in a study of PD-1 blockade in classical Hodgkin lymphoma. TCRdb's table, derived via immunoSEQ multiplex PCR, lists solely in-frame clones and lacks some. This sample has some 100,000 clones, with roughly 92% found just once. The patients all showed relapse after autologous stem cell transplantation, while their brentuximab vedotin exposure varied. Specimen: peripheral blood mononuclear cells (PBMCs), collected at baseline. The source of these receptors is a human donor with classical Hodgkin lymphoma.

The chain employs TRBV25-1 and TRBJ1-2; D is unclear. This CDR3 contains 15 residues. The germline gives CDR1 MGHDK, CDR2 SYGVNS. V dropped 4 bases and J dropped 0 bases, with 12 bases sitting between them. DNA of the CDR3: TGTGCCAGCAGTGGCCTCGGCAGCGCTAACTATGGCTACACCTTC. Translated: CASSGLGSANYGYTF.

V gene TRBV10-3 combines with J gene TRBJ1-3, with TRBD1 as a possible D gene (5 bases). CDR1 and CDR2 from the germline V gene are ENHRY and SYGVKD. The V and J ends lost 4 bases and 1 base respectively, with 11 bases between them. The CDR3 covers 15 residues. CDR3 sequence reads: CAISGFGTSGNTIYF. The CDR3 DNA reads as TGTGCCATCAGTGGTTTCGGGACGTCTGGAAACACCATATATTTT.

This chain joins TRBV18 and TRBJ1-1; D uncertain. Between the trimmed V and J ends, which lost 2 bases and 1 base, there was a span of 11 bases. Germline lookup yields CDR1 KGHSH and CDR2 LQKENI. This CDR3 spans 15 amino acids. CDR3 protein: CASSPSGDPNTEAFF. In nucleotides, the CDR3 is TGTGCCAGCTCACCATCCGGGGATCCGAACACTGAAGCTTTCTTT.

This clone was seen more than once but under ten times. This chain connects TRBV30 to TRBJ2-2, with TRBD1 matching 9 bases. The junction had 5 bases not matched to a gene; V was cut back by 4 bases and J by 5 bases. The CDR3 length is 14 residues. Germline V gene data show CDR1 as GTSNPN and CDR2 as SVGIG (reference sequence). CDR3 coding DNA: TGTGCCTGGAATAGACAGGGGGTAACCGGGGAGCTGTTTTTT. This codes for CAWNRQGVTGELFF.

V and J are TRBV5-1 and TRBJ2-5; D gene uncertain. In germline, CDR1 is SGHRS, CDR2 YFSETQ. Trimming removed 3 bases at V and 1 base at J, with 16 bases between. CDR3 length: 16 amino acids. Here the CDR3 DNA reads TGCGCCAGCAGCTCCGAGGCCGTAGGGCCCCAAGAGACCCAGTACTTC. Translated, it gives CASSSEAVGPQETQYF.

This sequence joins TRBV19 and TRBJ2-5, with TRBD1 as a possible D gene (6 bases). Germline V CDR1 and CDR2: LNHDA, SQIVND (reference sequence). This CDR3 is 14 amino acids long. V shed 4 bases and J shed 5 bases, with 14 bases lying between them. CDR3 in amino acids: CASSRGGPGETQYF. The CDR3 DNA is TGTGCCAGTAGTAGAGGGGGACCAGGGGAGACCCAGTACTTC.

The V call is TRBV7-9, the J call TRBJ1-1, with D perhaps matching TRBD1 (5 bases). CDR1 and CDR2 (germline): SEHNR, FQNEAQ (reference sequence). This CDR3 spans 16 amino acids. V was shortened by 2 bases and J by 7 bases, with 20 bases between the two germline ends. The CDR3 protein is CASSLPSTQGTLEAFF. Here the CDR3 DNA reads TGTGCCAGCAGCTTACCAAGTACGCAGGGAACCCTTGAAGCTTTCTTT.

The gene calls are TRBV9 and TRBJ2-2, with D unclear. V gave up 3 bases and J gave up 4 bases, with 7 bases separating them. CDR3 length: 13 amino acids. Germline V gene data show CDR1 as SGDLS and CDR2 as YYNGEE. The CDR3 DNA follows: TGTGCCAGCAGCGCCCCTCCCACCGGGGAGCTGTTTTTT. Translated: CASSAPPTGELFF.

This chain joins TRBV5-6 and TRBJ1-3; D may be TRBD1 (5 bases). Deletions cut 2 bases from V and 1 base from J, with 10 bases between. The CDR3 is made up of 15 amino acids. Germline V gene data show CDR1 as SGHDT and CDR2 as YYEEEE. CDR3 loop: CASSLVTASGNTIYF. Here the CDR3 DNA reads TGTGCCAGCAGCTTAGTGACAGCTTCTGGAAACACCATATATTTT.

This CDR3 reads CASSSGTFGTEAFF. CDR3 nucleotide sequence: TGTGCCAGCAGCTCAGGGACCTTCGGCACTGAAGCTTTCTTT. The gene calls are TRBV9 and TRBJ1-1; possible D gene TRBD1, 5 bases. V lost 4 bases to trimming and J lost 4 bases, with 14 bases between them. Germline V gene sequence: CDR1 SGDLS, CDR2 YYNGEE. The CDR3 covers 14 residues.

Written as DNA, the CDR3 is TGTGCCAGCAGTTACTCGAGGGGGGATGAAGCTTTCTTT. Its translation: CASSYSRGDEAFF. The V call is TRBV6-6, the J call TRBJ1-1; the D gene is possibly TRBD1 (6 bases). The germline gives CDR1 MNHNY, CDR2 SVGAGI (reference sequence). Trimming took off 0 bases at V and 7 bases at J, with 9 bases between the two ends. This CDR3 is 13 amino acids long.

The CDR3 sequence is CASSELVRTSPLHF. The CDR3, as DNA: TGTGCCAGCAGTGAATTGGTTCGTACTTCACCCCTCCACTTT. The chain links TRBV6-1 to TRBJ1-6; no firm D call. The CDR3 extends over 14 amino acids. Germline V gives CDR1 MNHNS, CDR2 SASEGT. V was trimmed by 2 bases and J by 9 bases, leaving 11 bases between them.

The rearrangement uses TRBV2 and TRBJ1-5; tentative D call: TRBD1 (5 bases). Trimming pared 5 bases from V and 0 bases from J, leaving 11 bases between. The CDR3 spans 15 residues. Germline V gives CDR1 SNHLY, CDR2 FYNNEI. CDR3 region: CASSYRGLSNQPQHF. DNA of the CDR3: TGTGCCAGCAGTTATCGGGGCCTTAGCAATCAGCCCCAGCATTTT.

The chain couples TRBV5-4 to TRBJ2-5, with D unresolved. Per germline, CDR1 SGHNT and CDR2 YYREEE (reference sequence). The CDR3 spans 13 residues. V gave up 4 bases and J gave up 0 bases, with 7 bases separating them. CDR3 nucleotides: TGTGCCAGCAGCCTGCAGTACCAAGAGACCCAGTACTTC. This gives the protein CASSLQYQETQYF.

The chain recombines TRBV2 with TRBJ2-1, with 9 bases identical to TRBD2. The V segment lost 5 bases and the J segment 8 bases; nucleotides outside the gene matches: 13. The CDR3 length is 16 residues. Germline-derived CDR1 and CDR2 are SNHLY and FYNNEI. For the CDR3, the DNA is TGTGCCAGCAGTACCCTGGGACTAGCAGGGAGCGATGAGCAGTTCTTC. Translating it yields CASSTLGLAGSDEQFF.

This chain connects TRBV19 to TRBJ1-2, with 11 bases matching TRBD1. Per the germline V gene, CDR1 is LNHDA and CDR2 is SQIVND (reference sequence). The CDR3 covers 17 residues. V shed 5 bases, J shed 0 bases, and the junction held 8 bases outside the gene matches. The CDR3 sequence: CASSPSGTGGANYGYTF. The CDR3 bases are TGTGCCAGTAGTCCATCCGGGACAGGGGGAGCTAACTATGGCTACACCTTC. The full variable domain, rest sourced from reference TRBV19 and TRBJ1-2, is DGGITQSPKYLFRKEGQNVTLSCEQNLNHDAMYWYRQDPGQGLRLIYYSQIVNDFQKGDIAEGYSVSREKKESFPLTVTSAQKNPTAFYLCASSPSGTGGANYGYTFGSGTRLTVV.

The chain joins TRBV30 to TRBJ1-4, with unresolved D. The J call may not be correct, given that the DNA end is closer to TRBJ2-2. CDR1 is GTSNPN, CDR2 SVGIG, per germline (reference sequence). CDR3 length: 11 residues. The CDR3 sequence: CAWSDPTELFF. For the CDR3, the DNA is TGTGCCTGGAGTGACCCAACGGAGCTGTTTTTT.

This clone was detected only once. The rearrangement joins TRBV11-2 to TRBJ1-4, with D tentatively TRBD1 (6 bases). This CDR3 has 14 residues. CDR1 and CDR2 (germline): SGHAT, FQNNGV. V lost 6 bases and J 4 bases, leaving 12 bases between the germline ends. This chain's CDR3 is CASRMTGDNEKLFF. CDR3 sequence (DNA): TGTGCCAGCAGAATGACAGGAGATAATGAAAAACTGTTTTTT.

V and J are TRBV7-2 and TRBJ1-2; no clear D gene. The CDR3 spans 14 residues. The germline V gene encodes CDR1 SGHTA and CDR2 FQGNSA. The ends were cut back, 2 bases at V and 5 bases at J, with 12 bases in the middle. CDR3 DNA sequence: TGTGCCAGCAGCTTATCCCCCCGTCTATATGGCTACACCTTC. Translation: CASSLSPRLYGYTF. Full variable domain (missing parts from reference TRBV7-2 and TRBJ1-2): GAGVSQSPSNKVTEKGKDVELRCDPISGHTALYWYRQSLGQGLEFLIYFQGNSAPDKSGLPSDRFSAERTGGSVSTLTIQRTQQEDSAVYLCASSLSPRLYGYTFGSGTRLTVV.

This clone was seen more than once but under ten times. The gene calls are TRBV5-6 and TRBJ2-7, with 10 nucleotides matching TRBD1. This CDR3 spans 17 amino acids. Germline values: CDR1 SGHDT, CDR2 YYEEEE. Trimming removed 3 bases from V and 4 bases from J; junction bases left unmatched: 13. CDR3 sequence: CASSSPYPGTGDYEQYF. The CDR3 DNA is TGTGCCAGCAGCTCCCCCTACCCCGGGACAGGGGATTACGAGCAGTACTTC.

The chain uses TRBV11-3 and TRBJ1-3; 8 positions agree with TRBD1. V dropped 4 bases and J dropped 4; count of bases not matched to a gene: 3. Germline assignment: CDR1 SGHNT and CDR2 YENEEA. The CDR3 runs to 14 residues. The CDR3 sequence is CASSSDREGNTIYF. DNA of the CDR3: TGTGCCAGCAGCTCGGACAGGGAAGGAAACACCATATATTTT.

The genes are TRBV12-2 and TRBJ2-4; TRBD2 was called by the table and not checked on the DNA. TRBV12-2 constitutes a pseudogene. The CDR3 is 14 amino acids. Written as DNA, the CDR3 is TGTGCAAGTCGCTTAACGGGAGTAAAAAACATTCAGTACTTC. Its translation is CASRLTGVKNIQYF.

The chain carries TRBV5-4 and TRBJ2-1; D gene ambiguous. The ends were cut back, 3 bases at V and 7 bases at J, with 23 bases in the middle. This CDR3 comprises 17 residues. CDR1 and CDR2 from the germline V gene are SGHNT and YYREEE (reference sequence). The CDR3 DNA reads TGTGCCAGCAGCTGGACCATCCAGATGGCGATAGGGAATGAGCAGTTCTTC. The encoded protein is CASSWTIQMAIGNEQFF.

The chain combines TRBV10-1 with TRBJ2-1; 8 positions agree with TRBD2. The CDR3 spans 16 residues. V lost 4 bases, J lost 6 bases, and 11 bases stayed unmatched. CDR1 is WNHNN and CDR2 is SYGVQD in the germline V gene (reference sequence). The DNA for the CDR3 is TGCGCCAGCAGTGGGGACCTCAACCTAGCGGGCAATGAGCAGTTCTTC. It codes for CASSGDLNLAGNEQFF.

CDR3 bases: TGTGCCAGCAGTTACCCGGACAGGAAGGCCCGGCCCCAGCATTTT. This translates into CASSYPDRKARPQHF. The chain uses TRBV6-6 and TRBJ1-5, with TRBD1 matching 7 bases. Germline assignment: CDR1 MNHNY and CDR2 SVGAGI (reference sequence). The CDR3 length is 15 residues. V was clipped by 2 bases and J by 9 bases; unmatched bases: 10.

The chain has TRBV6-6 and TRBJ2-7; tentative D call: TRBD1 (5 bases). The CDR3 sequence is 12 residues long. Trimming cost V 6 bases and J 3 bases, with 9 bases left between them. Germline CDR1 is MNHNY and CDR2 is SVGAGI (reference sequence). The CDR3 DNA is TGTGCCAGCAGCGTTCAGGGCTACGAGCAGTACTTC. Protein: CASSVQGYEQYF.

The chain recombines TRBV5-1 with TRBJ2-7; D might be TRBD2 (5 bases). Trimming removed 4 bases from V and 6 bases from J, with 20 bases in between. CDR3 length: 15 residues. The germline V gene encodes CDR1 SGHRS and CDR2 YFSETQ. The CDR3 spells CASSPGRGTSVEQYF. The CDR3 DNA sequence: TGCGCCAGCAGCCCAGGACGGGGAACAAGCGTCGAGCAGTACTTC.

This sequence joins TRBV5-1 and TRBJ1-2, with 7 bases that match TRBD1. The CDR3 sequence is 15 residues long. Unmatched junction bases numbered 7, after V lost 0 bases and J lost 5 bases. Germline V gene data show CDR1 as SGHRS and CDR2 as YFSETQ. CDR3 in amino acids: CASSLVRQGGYGYTF. CDR3 in DNA: TGCGCCAGCAGCTTGGTACGGCAGGGGGGTTATGGCTACACCTTC. The full variable domain, rest sourced from reference TRBV5-1 and TRBJ1-2, is KAGVTQTPRYLIKTRGQQVTLSCSPISGHRSVSWYQQTPGQGLQFLFEYFSETQRNKGNFPGRFSGRQFSNSRSEMNVSTLELGDSALYLCASSLVRQGGYGYTFGSGTRLTVV.